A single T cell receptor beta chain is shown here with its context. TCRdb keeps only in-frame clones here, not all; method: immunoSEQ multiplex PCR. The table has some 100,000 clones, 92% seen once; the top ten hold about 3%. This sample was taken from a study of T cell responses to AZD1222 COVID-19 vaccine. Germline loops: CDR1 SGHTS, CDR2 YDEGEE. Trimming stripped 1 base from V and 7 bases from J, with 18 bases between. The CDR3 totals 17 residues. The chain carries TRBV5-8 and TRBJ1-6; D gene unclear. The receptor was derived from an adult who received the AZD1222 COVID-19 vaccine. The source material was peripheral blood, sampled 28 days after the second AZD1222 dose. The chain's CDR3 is CASSLYQSALRNSPLHF. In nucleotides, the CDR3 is TGTGCCAGCAGCTTGTATCAAAGCGCCTTAAGGAATTCACCCCTCCACTTT.